This T cell receptor beta chain is from a study of Ad26.COV2.S vaccination and SARS-CoV-2 variants. Study as a whole: The vaccine Ad26.COV2.S was put into the muscle once, or twice with 56 days between. Study observations and caveats: Marked by substantial breadth, spike-specific CD8+ and CD4+ T cell responses were reportedly seen after vaccination. Analytic work on TCR breadth and depth might have understated the full extent of total T cell responses.

Clones were read by immunoSEQ multiplex PCR, and TCRdb kept only the in-frame ones, dropping some. The table has approximately 480,000 clones, approximately 90% seen once. Described treatment: approximately 18 received Ad26.COV2.S at low or high dose, single or two shots; several received placebo; per-sample allocation not given. Samples analyzed were those drawn on day 63 after the first vaccine or placebo injection. Details on this clone: Its antigen is undetermined.

Sequenced material: peripheral blood, taken in a trial of Ad26.COV2.S vaccine versus placebo. This TCR was sampled from a person aged 18 to 65 who received the Ad26.COV2.S COVID-19 vaccine or a placebo.

In nucleotides, the CDR3 is TGTGCCACCCAACGGGGAGGGTACAATGAGCAGTTCTTC. Its translation is CATQRGGYNEQFF. The chain employs TRBV24-1 and TRBJ2-1; TRBD2 aligns across 7 bases. Germline V gene sequence: CDR1 KGHDR, CDR2 SFDVKD. The J segment lost 4 bases and the V segment lost 9 bases, leaving 5 bases of the junction unmatched. The CDR3 is 13 amino acids.